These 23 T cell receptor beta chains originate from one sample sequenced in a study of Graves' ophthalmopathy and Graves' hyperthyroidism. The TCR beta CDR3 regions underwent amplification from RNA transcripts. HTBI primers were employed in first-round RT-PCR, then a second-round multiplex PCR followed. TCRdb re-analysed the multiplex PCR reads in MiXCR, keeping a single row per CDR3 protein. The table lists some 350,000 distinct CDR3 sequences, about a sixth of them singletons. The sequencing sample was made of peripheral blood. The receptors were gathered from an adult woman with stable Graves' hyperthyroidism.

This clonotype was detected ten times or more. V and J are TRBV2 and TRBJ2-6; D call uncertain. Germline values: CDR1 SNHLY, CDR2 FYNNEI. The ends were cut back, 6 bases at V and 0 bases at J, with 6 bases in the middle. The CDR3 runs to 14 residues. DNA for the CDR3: TGTGCCAGCAGCGTCCCCTCTGGGGCCAACGTCCTGACTTTC. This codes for CASSVPSGANVLTF.

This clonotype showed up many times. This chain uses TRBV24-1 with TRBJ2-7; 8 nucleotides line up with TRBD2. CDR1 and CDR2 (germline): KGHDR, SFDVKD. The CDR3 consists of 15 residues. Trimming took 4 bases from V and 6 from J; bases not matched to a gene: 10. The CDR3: CATSETGTSGSEQYF. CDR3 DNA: TGTGCCACCAGTGAAACCGGGACTAGTGGTTCCGAGCAGTACTTC.

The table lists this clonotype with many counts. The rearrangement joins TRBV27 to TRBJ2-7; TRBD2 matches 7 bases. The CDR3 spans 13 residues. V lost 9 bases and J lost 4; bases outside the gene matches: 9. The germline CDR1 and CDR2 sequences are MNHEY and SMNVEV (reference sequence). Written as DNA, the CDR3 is TGTGCCAGTCGGGGACTAAGCTTGTACGAGCAGTACTTC. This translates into CASRGLSLYEQYF.

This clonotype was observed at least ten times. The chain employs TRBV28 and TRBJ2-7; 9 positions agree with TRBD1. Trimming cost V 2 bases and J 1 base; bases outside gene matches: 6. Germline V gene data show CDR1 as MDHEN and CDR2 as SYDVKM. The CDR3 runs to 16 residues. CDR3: CASSLEVGTGSYEQYF. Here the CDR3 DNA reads TGTGCCAGCAGTTTAGAAGTAGGGACAGGGTCCTACGAGCAGTACTTC. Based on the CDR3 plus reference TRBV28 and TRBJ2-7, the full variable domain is DVKVTQSSRYLVKRTGEKVFLECVQDMDHENMFWYRQDPGLGLRLIYFSYDVKMKEKGDIPEGYSVSREKKERFSLILESASTNQTSMYLCASSLEVGTGSYEQYFGPGTRLTVT.

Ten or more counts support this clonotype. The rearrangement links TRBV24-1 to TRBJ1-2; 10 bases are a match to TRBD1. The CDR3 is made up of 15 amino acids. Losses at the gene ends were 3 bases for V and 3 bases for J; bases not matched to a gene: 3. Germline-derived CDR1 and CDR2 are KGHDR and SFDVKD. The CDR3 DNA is TGTGCCACCAGTGATCGAGGACAGGGGGACTATGGCTACACCTTC. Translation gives CATSDRGQGDYGYTF.

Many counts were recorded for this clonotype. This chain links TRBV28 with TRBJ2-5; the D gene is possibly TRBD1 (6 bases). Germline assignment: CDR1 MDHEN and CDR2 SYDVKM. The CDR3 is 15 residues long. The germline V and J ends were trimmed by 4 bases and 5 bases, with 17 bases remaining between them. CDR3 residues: CASSSPGEWWETQYF. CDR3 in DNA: TGTGCCAGCAGTTCCCCAGGGGAATGGTGGGAGACCCAGTACTTC.

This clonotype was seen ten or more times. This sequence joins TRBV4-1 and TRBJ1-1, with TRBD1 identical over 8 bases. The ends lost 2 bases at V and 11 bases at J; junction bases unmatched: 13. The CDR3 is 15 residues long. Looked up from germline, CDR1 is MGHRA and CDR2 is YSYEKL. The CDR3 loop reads CASSQSPGPGGMAFF. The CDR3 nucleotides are TGCGCCAGCAGCCAATCCCCTGGGCCAGGGGGCATGGCTTTCTTT.

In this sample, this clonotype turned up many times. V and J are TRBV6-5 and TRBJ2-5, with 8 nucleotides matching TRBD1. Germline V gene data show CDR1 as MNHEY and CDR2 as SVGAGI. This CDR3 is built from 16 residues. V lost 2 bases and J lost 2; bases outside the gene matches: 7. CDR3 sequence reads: CASSYAAGGLQETQYF. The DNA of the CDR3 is TGTGCCAGCAGTTACGCGGCAGGGGGCCTACAAGAGACCCAGTACTTC.

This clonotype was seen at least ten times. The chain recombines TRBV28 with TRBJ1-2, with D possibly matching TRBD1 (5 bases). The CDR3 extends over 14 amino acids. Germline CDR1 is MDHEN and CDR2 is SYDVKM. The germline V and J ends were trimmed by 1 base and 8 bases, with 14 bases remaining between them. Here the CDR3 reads CASSLSVQGGGYTF. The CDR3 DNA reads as TGTGCCAGCAGTTTATCCGTGCAGGGAGGAGGCTACACCTTC.

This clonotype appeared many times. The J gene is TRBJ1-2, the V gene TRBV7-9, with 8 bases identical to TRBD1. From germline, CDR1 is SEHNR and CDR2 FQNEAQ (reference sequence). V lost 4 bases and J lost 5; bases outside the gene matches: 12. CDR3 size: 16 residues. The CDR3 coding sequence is TGTGCCAGCAGCTCTCGACTGACAGGGGTGCCTTATGGCTACACCTTC. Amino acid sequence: CASSSRLTGVPYGYTF.

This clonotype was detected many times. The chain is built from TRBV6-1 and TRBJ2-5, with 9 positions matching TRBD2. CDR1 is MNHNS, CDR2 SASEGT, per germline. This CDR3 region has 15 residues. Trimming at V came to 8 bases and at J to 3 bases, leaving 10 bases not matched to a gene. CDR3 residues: CASSETSGNEETQYF. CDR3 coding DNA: TGTGCCAGCTCAGAGACTAGCGGAAATGAAGAGACCCAGTACTTC.

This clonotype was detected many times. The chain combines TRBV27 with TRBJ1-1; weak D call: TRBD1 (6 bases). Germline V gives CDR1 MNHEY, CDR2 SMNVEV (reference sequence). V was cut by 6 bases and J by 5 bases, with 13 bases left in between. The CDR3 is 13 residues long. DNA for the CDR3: TGTGCCAGCAGCCCAGGGGCAAGGACTGAAGCTTTCTTT. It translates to CASSPGARTEAFF.

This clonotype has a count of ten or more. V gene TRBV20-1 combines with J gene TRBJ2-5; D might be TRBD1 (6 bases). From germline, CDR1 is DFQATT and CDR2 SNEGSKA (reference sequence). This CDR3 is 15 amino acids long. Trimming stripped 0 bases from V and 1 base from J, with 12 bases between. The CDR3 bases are TGCAGTGCTAGAGATCCCCGGACAGTCCAAGAGACCCAGTACTTC. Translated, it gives CSARDPRTVQETQYF.

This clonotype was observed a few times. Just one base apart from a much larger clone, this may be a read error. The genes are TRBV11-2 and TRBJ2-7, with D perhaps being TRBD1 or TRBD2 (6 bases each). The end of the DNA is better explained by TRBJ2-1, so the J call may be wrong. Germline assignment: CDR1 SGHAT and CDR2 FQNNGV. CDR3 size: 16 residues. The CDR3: CASSLGAAGPQGEQFF. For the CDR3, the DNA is TGTGCCAGCAGCTTAGGGGCCGCGGGACCCCAGGGGGAGCAGTTCTTC.

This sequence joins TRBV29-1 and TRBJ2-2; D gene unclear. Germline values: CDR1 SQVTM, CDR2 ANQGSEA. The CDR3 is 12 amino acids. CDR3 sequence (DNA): TGCACCTCCCCGAATTACACCGGGGAGCTGTTTTTT. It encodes CTSPNYTGELFF.

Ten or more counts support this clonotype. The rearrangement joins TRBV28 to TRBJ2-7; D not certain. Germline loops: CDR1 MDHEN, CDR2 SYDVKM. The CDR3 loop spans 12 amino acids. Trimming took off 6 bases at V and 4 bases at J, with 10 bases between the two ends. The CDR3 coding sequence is TGTGCCAGCAGCCCAGCTGGGTACGAGCAGTACTTC. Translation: CASSPAGYEQYF.

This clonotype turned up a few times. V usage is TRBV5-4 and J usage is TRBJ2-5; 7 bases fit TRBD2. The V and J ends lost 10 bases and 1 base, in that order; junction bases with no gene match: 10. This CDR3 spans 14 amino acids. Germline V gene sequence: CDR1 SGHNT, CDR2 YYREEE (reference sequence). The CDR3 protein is CAEADGGSQETQYF. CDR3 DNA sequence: TGTGCCGAGGCCGATGGCGGGAGCCAAGAGACCCAGTACTTC.

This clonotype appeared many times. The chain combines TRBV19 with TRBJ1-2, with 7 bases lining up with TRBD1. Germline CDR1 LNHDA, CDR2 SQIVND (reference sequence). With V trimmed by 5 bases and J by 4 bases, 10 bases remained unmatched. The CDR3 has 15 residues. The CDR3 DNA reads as TGTGCCAGTAGTCCTACAAGCGGGACAGCCTATGGCTACACCTTC. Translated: CASSPTSGTAYGYTF.

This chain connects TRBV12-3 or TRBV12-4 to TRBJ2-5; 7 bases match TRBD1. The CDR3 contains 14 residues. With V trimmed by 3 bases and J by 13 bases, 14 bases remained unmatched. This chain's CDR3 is CASSFLDRSEARYF. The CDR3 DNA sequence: TGTGCCAGCAGTTTCCTGGACAGGTCCGAGGCCCGGTACTTC.

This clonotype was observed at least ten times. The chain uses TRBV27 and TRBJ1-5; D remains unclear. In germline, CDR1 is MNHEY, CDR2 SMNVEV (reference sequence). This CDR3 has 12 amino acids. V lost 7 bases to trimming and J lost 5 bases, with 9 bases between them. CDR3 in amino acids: CASKTSDQPQHF. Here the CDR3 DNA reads TGTGCCAGCAAGACCAGTGATCAGCCCCAGCATTTT.

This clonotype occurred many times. The CDR3 here is CATSDPTGAAKNIQYF. CDR3 nucleotides: TGTGCCACCAGTGATCCGACAGGGGCGGCCAAAAACATTCAGTACTTC. The chain links TRBV24-1 to TRBJ2-4; 8 bases map to TRBD1. V lost 3 bases, J lost 1 base, and 4 bases stayed unmatched. CDR3 length: 16 residues. CDR1 and CDR2 from the germline V gene are KGHDR and SFDVKD.

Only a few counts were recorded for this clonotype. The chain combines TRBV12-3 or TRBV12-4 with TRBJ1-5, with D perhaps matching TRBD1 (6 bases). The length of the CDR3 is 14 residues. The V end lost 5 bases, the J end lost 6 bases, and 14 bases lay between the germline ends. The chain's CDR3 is CASSIQGSIQPQHF. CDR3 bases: TGTGCCAGCAGTATACAGGGATCGATTCAGCCCCAGCATTTT.

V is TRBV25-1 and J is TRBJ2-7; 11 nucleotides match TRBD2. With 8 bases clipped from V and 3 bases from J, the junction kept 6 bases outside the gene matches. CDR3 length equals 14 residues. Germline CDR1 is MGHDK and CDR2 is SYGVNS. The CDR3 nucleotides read TGTGCCAGCTCAACTAGCGGGAGTATCTACGAGCAGTACTTC. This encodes CASSTSGSIYEQYF.